These T cell receptor beta chains were read from a single sample in a study of CD8+CD57+ T cells in acquired aplastic anemia. TCRdb re-called the reads through MiXCR, storing one row per CDR3 protein. The data show about half a million distinct CDR3 sequences, around 32% seen once. Material: sorted CD4+, CD8+, or CD8+CD57+ T cells (not recorded which) from PBMCs. All receptors derive from a human donor with aplastic anemia. Both conserved end residues are part of each CDR3. Fields, in order: V gene, clone size, D gene, J gene, CDR3 DNA, CDR3 protein. D genes are given only for firm matches. Expanded clones are given a class, and other clones once, few, many or no size at all.

TRBV6-1	NA	TRBD1	TRBJ2-5	TGTGCCAGCGGACAGGGAACGGAGACCCAGTACTTC	CASGQGTETQYF
TRBV29-1	many	NA	TRBJ2-3	TGCAGTTTGGTGGACAGTAACACAGATACGCAGTATTTT	CSLVDSNTDTQYF
TRBV11-1	few	NA	TRBJ1-3	TGTGCCAGCAGCTCCTCTGAGGGCGGCAACCTCTCTGGAAACACCATATATTTT	CASSSSEGGNLSGNTIYF
TRBV7-6	many	NA	TRBJ2-6	TGTGCCAGCAGCCAAAGACGGGGCTCTGGGGCCAACGTCCTGACTTTC	CASSQRRGSGANVLTF
TRBV25-1	many	NA	TRBJ1-4	TGTGCCAGCAGTGGATATCGGGCAAATGAAAAACTGTTTTTT	CASSGYRANEKLFF
TRBV6-1	NA	NA	TRBJ1-1	TGTGCCAGCAGGGGGACCTACACTGAAGCTTTCTTT	CASRGTYTEAFF
TRBV2	many	TRBD1	TRBJ1-5	TGTGCCAGCAGCCCGACAACAGGGGGCGATGGTCAGCCCCAGCATTTT	CASSPTTGGDGQPQHF
TRBV25-1	NA	TRBD1	TRBJ2-7	TGTGCCAGCAGTGCAACGGGACAGCCAGTCTACGAGCAGTACTTC	CASSATGQPVYEQYF
TRBV4-3	many	NA	TRBJ2-7	TGCGCCAGCAGCCAAGAAGAACGCTCGGCAGAGCAGTACTTC	CASSQEERSAEQYF
TRBV20-1	NA	TRBD2	TRBJ2-2	TGCAGTGCTAGAGGGCCTGCCGGGACTAGCTATTACACCGGGGAGCTGTTTTTT	CSARGPAGTSYYTGELFF
TRBV24-1	many	TRBD1	TRBJ2-3	TGTGCCACCCAGGACAGGGGAACAGATACGCAGTATTTT	CATQDRGTDTQYF
TRBV5-1	few	NA	TRBJ2-7	TGCGCCAGCAGCTTGGAGGGGAGCTCCTACGAGCAGTACTTC	CASSLEGSSYEQYF
TRBV6-1	NA	TRBD2	TRBJ2-1	TGTGCCAGCAGGCCGCCGGGGAGCGGGAGAGCCAATGAGCAGTTCTTC	CASRPPGSGRANEQFF
TRBV24-1	many	NA	TRBJ2-5	TGTGCCACCAGTGATTCCTTAATTCCGGAGACCCAGTACTTC	CATSDSLIPETQYF
TRBV10-2	NA	TRBD1	TRBJ1-1	TGCGCCAGCAGTCGGGGGACAGGGCGGAACACTGAAGCTTTCTTT	CASSRGTGRNTEAFF
TRBV7-8	many	TRBD1	TRBJ1-2	TGTGCCAGCAGCTCGGAAGTGGTCGGGACAGGGAATGGCTACACCTTC	CASSSEVVGTGNGYTF
TRBV7-9	NA	TRBD2	TRBJ2-1	TGTGCCAGCAGAGGAGCGGGACCAAGCTCCTACAATGAGCAGTTCTTC	CASRGAGPSSYNEQFF
TRBV12-3/TRBV12-4	NA	NA	TRBJ2-3	TGTGCCAGCAGAGGTTTAGGGGGGATAGATACGCAGTATTTT	CASRGLGGIDTQYF
TRBV11-1	NA	NA	TRBJ1-2	TGTGCCAGCAGCCCTAGGAGGACAGAAATAAACTATGGCTACACCTTC	CASSPRRTEINYGYTF
TRBV19	NA	TRBD1	TRBJ1-4	TGTGCCAGTAGTCCCTCGGGACAGGGCATCGTTAGAGAAAAACTGTTTTTT	CASSPSGQGIVREKLFF
TRBV10-3	many	TRBD1	TRBJ1-5	TGTGCCATCAGTGGGGGAGGGGGCGATCAGCCCCAGCATTTT	CAISGGGGDQPQHF
TRBV11-2	NA	TRBD1	TRBJ1-2	TGTGCCAGCAGCGGAGGGGACAGGGGAGGAGGCTACACCTTC	CASSGGDRGGGYTF
TRBV9	few	NA	TRBJ1-1	TGTGCCAGCAGCACAACCTCTCAGGGGTTCGGTGAAGCTTTCTTT	CASSTTSQGFGEAFF
TRBV2	many	TRBD1	TRBJ1-5	TGTGCCAGCACCGCCGACAGGGGCAATCAGCCCCAGCATTTT	CASTADRGNQPQHF
TRBV19	many	NA	TRBJ1-5	TGTGCCAGTAGCCACAATCTCCTCAGGGGCATGGGTCAGCCCCAGCATTTT	CASSHNLLRGMGQPQHF
TRBV25-1	NA	NA	TRBJ2-1	TGTGCCAGCTCACCGGGGAGGGGGCTAAGGAGTGAGCAGTTCTTC	CASSPGRGLRSEQFF
TRBV2	NA	NA	TRBJ2-2	TGTGCCAGCAGCGTAAGTCTAGCGATGAGCACCGGGGAGCTGTTTTTT	CASSVSLAMSTGELFF
TRBV4-3	NA	TRBD1	TRBJ2-7	TGCGCCAGCAGCCAAGATTGGAACAGGGGGTTCGACGAGCAGTACTTC	CASSQDWNRGFDEQYF
TRBV9	many	TRBD1	TRBJ1-2	TGTGCCAGCACAGGGACAGGGGTCTCCAGTGGGTATGGCTACACCTTC	CASTGTGVSSGYGYTF
TRBV10-3	NA	NA	TRBJ2-5	TGTGCCATCAGTGACATCGCCGAGACCCAGTACTTC	CAISDIAETQYF
TRBV24-1	NA	TRBD2	TRBJ2-3	TGTGCCACCAGTGACGGGACTAGCGGGGGCACAGATACGCAGTATTTT	CATSDGTSGGTDTQYF
TRBV15	many	TRBD2	TRBJ2-5	TGTGCCACCAGCAGAGTGCTAGCGGGAGAAGAGACCCAGTACTTC	CATSRVLAGEETQYF